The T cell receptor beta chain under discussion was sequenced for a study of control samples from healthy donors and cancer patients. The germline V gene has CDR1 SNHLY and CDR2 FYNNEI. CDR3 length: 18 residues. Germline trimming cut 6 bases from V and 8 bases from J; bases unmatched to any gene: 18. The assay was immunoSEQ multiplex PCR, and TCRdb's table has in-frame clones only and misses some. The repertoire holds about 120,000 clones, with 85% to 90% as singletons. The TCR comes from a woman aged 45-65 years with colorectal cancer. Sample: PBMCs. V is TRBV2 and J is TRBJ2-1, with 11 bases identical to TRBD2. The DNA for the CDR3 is TGTGCCAGCAGCCAGAGGCACATAGCGGGAGGGCCTCTGGATGAGCAGTTCTTC. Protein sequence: CASSQRHIAGGPLDEQFF.